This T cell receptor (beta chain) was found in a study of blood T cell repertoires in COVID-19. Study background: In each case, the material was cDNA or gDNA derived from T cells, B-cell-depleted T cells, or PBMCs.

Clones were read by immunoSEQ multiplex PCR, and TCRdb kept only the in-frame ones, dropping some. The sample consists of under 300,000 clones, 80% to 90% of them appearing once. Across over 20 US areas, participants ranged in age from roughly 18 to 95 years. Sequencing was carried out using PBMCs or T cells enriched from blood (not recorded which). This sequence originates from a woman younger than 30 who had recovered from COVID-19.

The CDR3 is CASHPTGNYQPQHF. Here the CDR3 DNA reads TGTGCCAGCCACCCTACAGGGAATTATCAGCCCCAGCATTTT. This chain joins TRBV28 and TRBJ1-5, with D perhaps matching TRBD1 (6 bases). V lost 8 bases and J 5 bases, leaving 16 bases between the germline ends. CDR1 and CDR2 (germline): MDHEN, SYDVKM. The CDR3 has 14 residues.